One sample yielded the 21 T cell receptor beta chains listed below, sequenced in a study of blood T cell repertoires in COVID-19 (dated by TCRdb to about 2020). The library was made by the immunoSEQ multiplex PCR assay. Drawn from immuneACCESS, this table holds only the in-frame rearrangements with V and J called that TCRdb kept. Clones are partly lost; checked studies trace under half to an unresolved V gene and leave the rest unexplained. This sample is represented by 99,000 or so clones; around nine tenths of them were singletons. The ten biggest clones cover about 2% of the sample. Sequenced material: peripheral blood. Receptors were obtained from a middle-aged man with COVID-19, enrolled during active disease.

V gene TRBV5-1 combines with J gene TRBJ1-2; D may be TRBD1 (5 bases). Germline lookup yields CDR1 SGHRS and CDR2 YFSETQ. The CDR3 length is 15 residues. Trimming took off 0 bases at V and 0 bases at J, with 9 bases between the two ends. The CDR3 DNA sequence: TGCGCCAGCAGCTTGGTTTGGACAACTAACTATGGCTACACCTTC. Protein sequence: CASSLVWTTNYGYTF.

The gene calls are TRBV7-9 and TRBJ1-1; 8 nucleotides align to TRBD1. Germline CDR1 reads SEHNR; CDR2 reads FQNEAQ (reference sequence). The CDR3 contains 16 residues. V was clipped by 4 bases and J by 0 bases; unmatched bases: 7. For the CDR3, the DNA is TGTGCCAGCAGCTCACTTCTGACAGGGGTGAACACTGAAGCTTTCTTT. Amino acid sequence: CASSSLLTGVNTEAFF.

The rearrangement uses TRBV11-2 and TRBJ1-1, with TRBD1 as a possible D gene (5 bases). CDR1 SGHAT and CDR2 FQNNGV come from the germline V gene. The V and J ends lost 3 bases and 4 bases respectively, with 12 bases between them. The CDR3 sequence is 14 residues long. CDR3: CASSFLDSSTEAFF. The CDR3 bases are TGTGCCAGCAGCTTTTTAGACAGCAGCACTGAAGCTTTCTTT. Filled out from reference TRBV11-2 and TRBJ1-1, the complete variable domain reads EAGVAQSPRYKIIEKRQSVAFWCNPISGHATLYWYQQILGQGPKLLIQFQNNGVVDDSQLPKDRFSAERLKGVDSTLKIQPAKLEDSAVYLCASSFLDSSTEAFFGQGTRLTVV.

This chain uses TRBV12-3 or TRBV12-4 with TRBJ2-7; maybe TRBD2 (5 bases). The CDR3 covers 11 residues. V shed 7 bases and J shed 3 bases, with 7 bases lying between them. DNA of the CDR3: TGTGCCAGCAAGGACTTCTACGAGCAGTACTTC. As protein: CASKDFYEQYF.

Note on this clone: The sample holds other DNA sequences that translate to the same CDR3. This chain connects TRBV2 to TRBJ1-2; 7 bases are shared with TRBD1. V shed 4 bases and J 1 base; nucleotides not matched to a gene: 0. This CDR3 comprises 13 residues. Germline V gene sequence: CDR1 SNHLY, CDR2 FYNNEI. CDR3 protein: CASSGDSNYGYTF. CDR3 DNA: TGTGCCAGCAGTGGGGACAGTAACTATGGCTACACCTTC.

This chain links TRBV28 with TRBJ2-1, with 12 nucleotides matching TRBD2. Germline values: CDR1 MDHEN, CDR2 SYDVKM. The J segment lost 5 bases and the V segment lost 6 bases, leaving 17 bases of the junction unmatched. The CDR3 is made up of 19 amino acids. In DNA form, the CDR3 reads TGTGCCAGCAGCCCTGCTAGCGGGGGGGCCCAAAGGAGGAACAATGAGCAGTTCTTC. This encodes CASSPASGGAQRRNNEQFF.

The rearrangement uses TRBV6-5 and TRBJ1-1, with 8 bases aligning to TRBD1. With 6 bases clipped from V and 7 bases from J, the junction kept 7 bases outside the gene matches. From germline, CDR1 is MNHEY and CDR2 SVGAGI. This CDR3 has 13 residues. CDR3 protein: CASRYQGAGEAFF. CDR3 nucleotide sequence: TGTGCCAGCAGGTATCAGGGGGCTGGTGAAGCTTTCTTT.

V gene TRBV4-1 combines with J gene TRBJ2-7; TRBD2 matches 7 bases. From germline, CDR1 is MGHRA and CDR2 YSYEKL. The junction had 6 bases not matched to a gene; V was cut back by 1 base and J by 3 bases. The CDR3 extends over 15 amino acids. The CDR3 DNA sequence: TGCGCCAGCAGCCAAGTGTTAGGGGAGGGCTACGAGCAGTACTTC. Its translation is CASSQVLGEGYEQYF.

This chain joins TRBV11-2 and TRBJ1-4; D call uncertain. The CDR3 has 13 residues. Germline V gene data show CDR1 as SGHAT and CDR2 as FQNNGV. V was clipped by 1 base and J by 7 bases, with 7 bases between them. The CDR3 sequence: CASSLGQVEKLFF. As DNA, the CDR3 is TGTGCCAGCAGCTTAGGGCAGGTTGAAAAACTGTTTTTT.

The V call is TRBV13, the J call TRBJ1-2; D not resolved. V lost 0 bases, J lost 0 bases, and 5 bases lay in between. The CDR3 loop spans 14 amino acids. Germline values: CDR1 PRHDT, CDR2 FYEKMQ (reference sequence). The DNA of the CDR3 is TGTGCCAGCAGCTTAGGTACTACTAACTATGGCTACACCTTC. It is translated as CASSLGTTNYGYTF.

V is TRBV3-1 (or the pseudogene TRBV3-2) and J is TRBJ1-6, with a possible D match to TRBD1 (5 bases). Germline CDR1 LGHDT, CDR2 YNNKEL (reference sequence). This CDR3 spans 13 amino acids. V lost 4 bases, J lost 7 bases, and 8 bases lay in between. CDR3: CASSPDRNSPLHF. Written as DNA, the CDR3 is TGTGCCAGCAGCCCTGACAGAAATTCACCCCTCCACTTT.

The rearrangement uses TRBV29-1 and TRBJ2-7, with 7 nucleotides matching TRBD1. The germline V gene encodes CDR1 SQVTM and CDR2 ANQGSEA. The CDR3 consists of 11 residues. The trim removed 7 bases at V and 9 bases at J, leaving 9 bases unmatched. The CDR3 sequence is CSAGTATGQYF. The CDR3 DNA follows: TGCAGCGCTGGGACAGCTACGGGGCAGTACTTC.

The rearrangement uses TRBV12-3 or TRBV12-4 and TRBJ1-1, with a tentative D call TRBD1 (5 bases). The V and J ends lost 5 bases and 1 base respectively, with 8 bases between them. The CDR3 is 13 amino acids. CDR3 sequence: CASSEDKNTEAFF. The CDR3, as DNA: TGTGCCAGCAGTGAGGACAAGAACACTGAAGCTTTCTTT.

The rearrangement links TRBV3-1 (or the pseudogene TRBV3-2) to TRBJ1-2, with unresolved D. V dropped 1 base and J dropped 0 bases, with 6 bases sitting between them. The germline CDR1 and CDR2 sequences are LGHDT and YNNKEL (reference sequence). The CDR3 extends over 14 amino acids. CDR3 sequence: CASSQVPANYGYTF. DNA of the CDR3: TGTGCCAGCAGCCAAGTTCCAGCTAACTATGGCTACACCTTC.

The V gene is TRBV27, the J gene TRBJ1-5; D gene unclear. This CDR3 comprises 17 residues. The V gene lost 2 bases and the J gene lost 0 bases, with 14 bases spanning the gap. CDR1 is MNHEY, CDR2 SMNVEV, per germline (reference sequence). CDR3 in amino acids: CASSLRGRGFSNQPQHF. The CDR3 bases are TGTGCCAGCAGTTTACGCGGGCGGGGTTTTAGCAATCAGCCCCAGCATTTT.

The chain uses TRBV5-1 and TRBJ2-5, with 7 nucleotides matching TRBD2. This CDR3 has 15 residues. Germline V gives CDR1 SGHRS, CDR2 YFSETQ. The J segment lost 3 bases and the V segment lost 1 base, leaving 6 bases of the junction unmatched. CDR3 nucleotides: TGCGCCAGCAGCTTGAATAGCGGGCCTAAAGAGACCCAGTACTTC. Encoded protein: CASSLNSGPKETQYF.

The chain combines TRBV4-1 with TRBJ2-5, with 14 bases matching TRBD2. J was trimmed by 0 bases and V by 4 bases; bases with no gene match: 7. CDR3 length equals 18 residues. Germline CDR1 is MGHRA and CDR2 is YSYEKL. CDR3 region: CASSRGLAGAKYQETQYF. CDR3 bases: TGCGCCAGCAGCCGGGGACTAGCGGGGGCCAAGTACCAAGAGACCCAGTACTTC.

This chain connects TRBV19 to TRBJ1-5; 7 positions agree with TRBD1. Germline assignment: CDR1 LNHDA and CDR2 SQIVND (reference sequence). The CDR3 is 15 amino acids. J was trimmed by 2 bases and V by 5 bases; bases with no gene match: 6. The CDR3 loop is CASSLGGGGNQPQHF. CDR3 nucleotides: TGTGCCAGTAGTCTAGGGGGCGGCGGCAATCAGCCCCAGCATTTT.

The chain is built from TRBV9 and TRBJ2-5, with D possibly TRBD2 on 7 matching bases. Germline CDR1 and CDR2: SGDLS and YYNGEE. The V end was cut by 4 bases, the J end by 1 base, with 14 bases between. This CDR3 contains 15 residues. Here the CDR3 reads CASSPRGAFQETQYF. In DNA form, the CDR3 reads TGTGCCAGCAGCCCACGGGGGGCATTCCAAGAGACCCAGTACTTC.

The chain carries TRBV5-1 and TRBJ1-5; D may be TRBD1 (6 bases). CDR3 length: 15 residues. Trimming stripped 0 bases from V and 6 bases from J, with 13 bases between. Germline V gene lookup returns CDR1 SGHRS and CDR2 YFSETQ. CDR3 in DNA: TGCGCCAGCAGCTTGGAAGGGGGGGCCAGTCAGCCCCAGCATTTT. Translating gives CASSLEGGASQPQHF.

The chain carries TRBV19 and TRBJ1-6; tentatively, D is TRBD1 (6 bases). The length of the CDR3 is 14 residues. V was trimmed by 2 bases and J by 7 bases, leaving 9 bases between them. CDR1 LNHDA and CDR2 SQIVND come from the germline V gene (reference sequence). The CDR3 reads CASSIKGENSPLHF. The CDR3 DNA sequence: TGTGCCAGTAGTATAAAGGGGGAAAATTCACCCCTCCACTTT.